Below are 16 T cell receptor beta chains sequenced from a single sample in a study of blood T cell repertoires in COVID-19 (dated by TCRdb to the early 2020s). Libraries came from the immunoSEQ multiplex PCR assay. The table comes from immuneACCESS by way of TCRdb, which keeps in-frame sequences with V and J called. Part of the clones is missing from these tables; in studies checked, under half for an unresolved V gene and the rest for unknown reasons. The sample data list around 400,000 clones, and around 87% of these were observed just once. The ten largest account for 2.3% of the sample. Source material: peripheral blood. The receptors were gathered from a woman aged 60-75 years with COVID-19, enrolled during active disease.

The chain uses TRBV6-1 and TRBJ2-7, with 7 bases aligning to TRBD1. Trimming removed 0 bases from V and 5 bases from J; junction bases left unmatched: 10. The germline V gene has CDR1 MNHNS and CDR2 SASEGT. This CDR3 comprises 16 residues. The CDR3 DNA sequence: TGTGCCAGCAGTGAAGCGTACGGGGACAGAGTAAACGAGCAGTACTTC. Its translation: CASSEAYGDRVNEQYF.

This rearrangement joins TRBV7-9 to TRBJ1-2; a weak D match, TRBD1 (6 bases). There are 13 residues in the CDR3. Germline CDR1 SEHNR, CDR2 FQNEAQ (reference sequence). With 1 base removed from V and 7 bases from J, the gap between germline ends came to 10 bases. DNA of the CDR3: TGTGCCAGCAGCTTAGAACAGGGATTTGGCTACACCTTC. Amino acids: CASSLEQGFGYTF.

This clone was observed once. The chain recombines TRBV6-5 with TRBJ2-7, with D unclear. Germline V gene lookup returns CDR1 MNHEY and CDR2 SVGAGI. The length of the CDR3 is 13 residues. V lost 0 bases to trimming and J lost 3 bases, with 6 bases between them. CDR3 in amino acids: CASSYSNSYEQYF. The CDR3 bases are TGTGCCAGCAGTTACTCGAACAGCTACGAGCAGTACTTC.

The chain joins TRBV3-1 (or the pseudogene TRBV3-2) to TRBJ1-2; 9 bases fit TRBD1. This CDR3 is 14 amino acids long. V shed 4 bases and J 6 bases; nucleotides not matched to a gene: 6. Germline CDR1 and CDR2: LGHDT and YNNKEL (reference sequence). The CDR3 loop is CASSRWDRDDGYTF. The CDR3 nucleotides are TGTGCCAGCAGCCGATGGGACAGGGACGATGGCTACACCTTC.

This chain uses TRBV3-1 (or the pseudogene TRBV3-2) with TRBJ2-5; perhaps TRBD1 as D (6 bases). Trimming pared 2 bases from V and 1 base from J, leaving 14 bases between. The CDR3 spans 16 residues. Germline CDR1 LGHDT, CDR2 YNNKEL (reference sequence). CDR3 nucleotide sequence: TGTGCCAGCAGCCAACGGGTCAGGGGACGCCAAGAGACCCAGTACTTC. This codes for CASSQRVRGRQETQYF.

Only a few counts were recorded for this clone. CDR3: CASSFGRGTEAFF. CDR3 bases: TGTGCCAGCAGCTTTGGAAGAGGCACTGAAGCTTTCTTT. The V gene is TRBV11-3, the J gene TRBJ1-1, with no clear D. The CDR3 runs 13 residues. Per germline, CDR1 SGHNT and CDR2 YENEEA. V was trimmed by 3 bases and J by 4 bases, leaving 9 bases between them.

This chain links TRBV19 with TRBJ1-1; D call uncertain. In germline, CDR1 is LNHDA, CDR2 SQIVND (reference sequence). The CDR3 loop spans 13 amino acids. V shed 3 bases and J shed 7 bases, with 12 bases lying between them. For the CDR3, the DNA is TGTGCCAGTAGTATCCGGGCGGGGATTGAAGCTTTCTTT. Its protein product is CASSIRAGIEAFF.

Remarks on this clone: Other DNA sequences within the sample encode an identical CDR3. This chain connects TRBV18 to TRBJ1-4, with D possibly TRBD1 on 5 matching bases. The CDR3 runs 17 residues. Trimming left V 0 bases short and J 0 bases short, with 11 bases between. Germline values: CDR1 KGHSH, CDR2 LQKENI. The CDR3 loop is CASSPPGPATTNEKLFF. CDR3 nucleotides: TGTGCCAGCTCACCACCGGGGCCAGCGACAACTAATGAAAAACTGTTTTTT.

This clone has more than one count but fewer than ten. The chain joins TRBV3-1 (or the pseudogene TRBV3-2) to TRBJ2-2, with 14 bases matching TRBD2. The V gene end was trimmed by 4 bases and the J gene end by 5 bases; junction bases not matched to a gene: 0. Per the germline V gene, CDR1 is LGHDT and CDR2 is YNNKEL (reference sequence). The CDR3 totals 15 residues. This CDR3 reads CASSRLAGGTGELFF. The CDR3 DNA sequence: TGTGCCAGCAGCCGACTAGCGGGGGGGACCGGGGAGCTGTTTTTT.

The chain joins TRBV18 to TRBJ1-3; D gene ambiguous. This CDR3 contains 16 residues. V shed 6 bases and J shed 0 bases, with 15 bases lying between them. CDR1 is KGHSH, CDR2 LQKENI, per germline. The CDR3 is CASSNEAASSGNTIYF. DNA of the CDR3: TGTGCCAGCTCCAACGAGGCAGCGAGCTCTGGAAACACCATATATTTT. The full variable domain, with the rest looked up from reference TRBV18 and TRBJ1-3, is NAGVMQNPRHLVRRRGQEARLRCSPMKGHSHVYWYRQLPEEGLKFMVYLQKENIIDESGMPKERFSAEFPKEGPSILRIQQVVRGDSAAYFCASSNEAASSGNTIYFGEGSWLTVV.

The DNA for the CDR3 is TGTGCCAGCAGCTTCAGCGGGAGAGGCGAAAAACTGTTTTTT. It yields the protein CASSFSGRGEKLFF. The chain couples TRBV7-9 to TRBJ1-4; D remains unclear. The germline V gene has CDR1 SEHNR and CDR2 FQNEAQ (reference sequence). The V gene lost 3 bases and the J gene lost 8 bases, with 13 bases spanning the gap. This CDR3 contains 14 residues.

As regards this clone: The sample holds other DNA sequences that translate to the same CDR3. V gene TRBV5-1 combines with J gene TRBJ2-3; tentatively, D is TRBD1 (6 bases). The germline V and J ends were trimmed by 1 base and 0 bases, with 9 bases remaining between them. There are 15 residues in the CDR3. Germline lookup yields CDR1 SGHRS and CDR2 YFSETQ. CDR3 sequence reads: CASSLTGLSTDTQYF. As DNA, the CDR3 is TGCGCCAGCAGCTTGACAGGGTTAAGCACAGATACGCAGTATTTT.

The chain links TRBV7-2 to TRBJ1-5; D is uncertain. The CDR3 covers 15 residues. V was clipped by 6 bases and J by 0 bases, with 12 bases between them. Looked up from germline, CDR1 is SGHTA and CDR2 is FQGNSA. CDR3 DNA sequence: TGTGCCAGCAGACGAGACATTTATAGCAATCAGCCCCAGCATTTT. The encoded protein is CASRRDIYSNQPQHF.

This clone occurred once. The chain couples TRBV11-2 to TRBJ2-3, with TRBD2 matching over 15 bases. The V and J ends lost 4 bases and 5 bases, in that order; junction bases with no gene match: 4. The CDR3 totals 16 residues. Germline V gene sequence: CDR1 SGHAT, CDR2 FQNNGV. CDR3 DNA sequence: TGTGCCAGCAGCTGGACTAGCGGGGGGGCGATAGATACGCAGTATTTT. Protein: CASSWTSGGAIDTQYF.

The chain is built from TRBV19 and TRBJ1-2, with 7 bases lining up with TRBD1. With V trimmed by 8 bases and J by 0 bases, 15 bases remained unmatched. The CDR3 runs to 17 residues. Germline V CDR1 and CDR2: LNHDA, SQIVND (reference sequence). CDR3 sequence (DNA): TGTGCCAGTGAGGGGACCTCGGGACAGCTAACTAACTATGGCTACACCTTC. Protein product: CASEGTSGQLTNYGYTF.

J is TRBJ1-2 and V is TRBV11-2, with TRBD1 matching over 7 bases. CDR3 size: 13 residues. CDR1 is SGHAT, CDR2 FQNNGV, per germline. The V and J ends lost 5 bases and 4 bases, in that order; junction bases with no gene match: 4. The CDR3 region is CASSATGIYGYTF. DNA of the CDR3: TGTGCCAGCAGCGCGACAGGGATCTATGGCTACACCTTC.